This note documents a single T cell receptor beta chain sequence. This sample is drawn from a study of blood T cell repertoires in COVID-19. Study as a whole: PBMCs, B-cell-depleted T cells, or T cells were the source of the cDNA or gDNA that made up the material.

The CDR3 loop spans 16 amino acids. The germline V gene has CDR1 SGHTA and CDR2 FQGTGA. V was pared by 0 bases and J by 4 bases, with 15 bases between. Profiled with immunoSEQ multiplex PCR; TCRdb holds only in-frame clones, not every one. The profile shows about 180,000 clones, 80% to 90% of them singletons. This clonotype was sampled from a man between 65 and 79 years old with active or convalescent COVID-19. The sequenced sample consisted of peripheral blood. V gene TRBV7-3 combines with J gene TRBJ1-1; D is unclear. CDR3 protein: CASSLTPRSIGTEAFF. CDR3 DNA sequence: TGTGCCAGCAGCTTAACCCCGCGCTCAATCGGCACTGAAGCTTTCTTT.